Shown below are 18 T cell receptor beta chains from a single sample sequenced in a study of beta chain features in type 1 diabetes. Study-level results: A moderate, significant TCRB CDR3 shortening appeared in type 1 diabetes across four CD4+ subsets.

Isolated RNA was reverse transcribed in full, so expressed TCRB transcripts were sequenced. Sequencing was performed with immunoSEQ multiplex PCR; in TCRdb, only in-frame clones are kept and a portion is missing. The repertoire holds roughly 340,000 clones, over 10% seen once, with 0.0085% to 0.012% in the top ten. These TCRs are of unknown antigen specificity. Source material: naive CD4+ T cells from blood. These receptors were obtained from a woman between 18 and 29 years old with type 1 diabetes.

The chain recombines TRBV7-2 with TRBJ1-5, with D possibly TRBD1 on 6 matching bases. Per germline, CDR1 SGHTA and CDR2 FQGNSA. The CDR3 extends over 17 amino acids. V was clipped by 1 base and J by 1 base, with 14 bases between them. The CDR3 reads CASSLVAGARSNQPQHF. CDR3 nucleotide sequence: TGTGCCAGCAGCTTAGTGGCAGGGGCACGGAGCAATCAGCCCCAGCATTTT.

This clone has just a few counts. The rearrangement joins TRBV7-2 to TRBJ2-3, with D unresolved. The CDR3 covers 13 residues. V was shortened by 3 bases and J by 2 bases, with 6 bases between the two germline ends. The germline gives CDR1 SGHTA, CDR2 FQGNSA. CDR3 residues: CASSLRNTDTQYF. CDR3 DNA: TGTGCCAGCAGCTTGCGGAACACAGATACGCAGTATTTT.

This clone showed up just a few times. The gene calls are TRBV10-3 and TRBJ1-1; a weak D match, TRBD1 (6 bases). This CDR3 has 14 amino acids. The ends were cut back, 8 bases at V and 0 bases at J, with 13 bases in the middle. Germline values: CDR1 ENHRY, CDR2 SYGVKD. The CDR3 coding sequence is TGTGCCATCGGACGACAGGAGGTGAACACTGAAGCTTTCTTT. Protein product: CAIGRQEVNTEAFF.

The genes are TRBV5-1 and TRBJ2-1; 8 bases line up with TRBD1. Trimming removed 4 bases from V and 7 bases from J; junction bases left unmatched: 4. The CDR3 extends over 13 amino acids. Per germline, CDR1 SGHRS and CDR2 YFSETQ. The CDR3 sequence: CASSRTGRNEQFF. The CDR3 nucleotides are TGCGCCAGCAGCAGGACAGGGAGGAATGAGCAGTTCTTC.

This clone was counted a few times. This chain uses TRBV30 with TRBJ2-5; the match to TRBD1 covers 8 bases. The J call is doubtful: the DNA matches TRBJ2-7 better. CDR1 is GTSNPN and CDR2 is SVGIG in the germline V gene (reference sequence). The CDR3 covers 13 residues. CDR3 region: CAWSGQGLYEQYF. CDR3 nucleotide sequence: TGTGCCTGGAGCGGACAGGGTCTCTACGAGCAGTACTTC.

This clone was seen more than once but under ten times. The rearrangement joins TRBV5-4 to TRBJ1-4; 12 bases map to TRBD1. The CDR3 length is 16 residues. After removal of 4 bases from V and 7 bases from J, the junction contained 8 bases not matched to a gene. Germline assignment: CDR1 SGHNT and CDR2 YYREEE (reference sequence). CDR3 sequence reads: CASSPGTGGRSEKLFF. The DNA of the CDR3 is TGTGCCAGCAGCCCCGGGACAGGGGGCAGGTCTGAAAAACTGTTTTTT.

This chain joins TRBV5-1 and TRBJ2-2, with 8 bases that match TRBD1. V was clipped by 5 bases and J by 3 bases; unmatched bases: 6. This CDR3 is 15 amino acids long. The germline V gene encodes CDR1 SGHRS and CDR2 YFSETQ. CDR3 loop: CASRTGTGDTGELFF. CDR3 DNA sequence: TGCGCCAGCAGGACCGGGACAGGCGACACCGGGGAGCTGTTTTTT.

This clone occurred a few times. The V call is TRBV27, the J call TRBJ1-5, with D possibly being TRBD1 (6 bases). The CDR3 is 17 residues long. V was clipped by 6 bases and J by 4 bases, with 22 bases between them. CDR1 is MNHEY and CDR2 is SMNVEV in the germline V gene (reference sequence). CDR3 sequence: CASSEGGQTTPNQPQHF. The CDR3 coding sequence is TGTGCCAGCAGCGAGGGCGGACAGACGACACCGAATCAGCCCCAGCATTTT.

The rearrangement links TRBV30 to TRBJ1-2; D is perhaps TRBD1 (5 bases). V lost 0 bases, J lost 6 bases, and 17 bases lay in between. The CDR3 totals 15 residues. The V gene's germline CDR1 is GTSNPN and CDR2 SVGIG (reference sequence). CDR3 sequence reads: CAWSVIAGTLHGYTF. The CDR3 nucleotides read TGTGCCTGGAGTGTAATCGCAGGGACTCTCCATGGCTACACCTTC.

The genes are TRBV5-1 and TRBJ1-2; D possibly corresponds to TRBD1 (6 bases). The V and J ends lost 10 bases and 2 bases respectively, with 15 bases between them. Germline V CDR1 and CDR2: SGHRS, YFSETQ. The CDR3 extends over 13 amino acids. CDR3 nucleotides: TGCGCCTCCTCCCAGGGGTCCAACTATGGCTACACCTTC. Translating gives CASSQGSNYGYTF.

This clone has more than one count but fewer than ten. V gene TRBV6-6 combines with J gene TRBJ1-5; D gene uncertain. V gave up 6 bases and J gave up 5 bases, with 14 bases separating them. CDR1 and CDR2 from the germline V gene are MNHNY and SVGAGI (reference sequence). The CDR3 covers 14 residues. The CDR3, as DNA: TGTGCCAGCAGCCCACCTCTTCGGGATCAGCCCCAGCATTTT. It translates to CASSPPLRDQPQHF.

This chain connects TRBV5-1 to TRBJ1-2; D ambiguous. This CDR3 region has 12 residues. Germline-derived CDR1 and CDR2 are SGHRS and YFSETQ. V gave up 4 bases and J gave up 8 bases, with 12 bases separating them. DNA of the CDR3: TGCGCCAGCAGCACTTACACGGAGGGCTACACCTTC. It is translated as CASSTYTEGYTF.

The chain links TRBV7-2 to TRBJ2-3; TRBD2 agrees at 12 bases. The V segment lost 7 bases and the J segment 0 bases; nucleotides outside the gene matches: 5. The CDR3 length is 16 residues. Looked up from germline, CDR1 is SGHTA and CDR2 is FQGNSA. CDR3: CASTLAGGLSTDTQYF. The CDR3 DNA reads TGTGCCAGCACCCTAGCGGGGGGGCTAAGCACAGATACGCAGTATTTT.

This clone appeared a few times. The rearrangement links TRBV11-2 to TRBJ1-2; maybe TRBD1 (6 bases). The germline V gene encodes CDR1 SGHAT and CDR2 FQNNGV. The CDR3 length is 16 residues. The V end lost 3 bases, the J end lost 6 bases, and 20 bases lay between the germline ends. The CDR3 spells CASSLGIIRGGDGYTF. In nucleotides, the CDR3 is TGTGCCAGCAGCTTGGGCATAATTCGGGGGGGCGATGGCTACACCTTC.

This CDR3 reads CASSLADRSGEQFF. CDR3 coding DNA: TGTGCCAGCTCACTGGCGGACAGATCCGGTGAGCAGTTCTTC. The J gene is TRBJ2-1, the V gene TRBV18; maybe TRBD1 (6 bases). Germline CDR1 reads KGHSH; CDR2 reads LQKENI. Trimming took 4 bases from V and 9 from J, leaving 16 bases between them. CDR3 length: 14 residues.

The chain couples TRBV7-2 to TRBJ1-3; the D is unclear. The CDR3 is 14 amino acids. V gave up 3 bases and J gave up 6 bases, with 12 bases separating them. Per the germline V gene, CDR1 is SGHTA and CDR2 is FQGNSA. The CDR3: CASSFGLLANTIYF. The CDR3 DNA reads as TGTGCCAGCAGCTTTGGTCTCCTGGCAAACACCATATATTTT.

The V gene is TRBV5-1, the J gene TRBJ2-3; perhaps TRBD2 as D (6 bases). Trimming took off 4 bases at V and 2 bases at J, with 14 bases between the two ends. This CDR3 contains 15 residues. In germline, CDR1 is SGHRS, CDR2 YFSETQ. Here the CDR3 DNA reads TGCGCCAGCAGCACAAGAAGCGGGCTCACAGATACGCAGTATTTT. It specifies CASSTRSGLTDTQYF.

The chain combines TRBV30 with TRBJ2-7; D not resolved. This CDR3 region has 11 residues. The V gene's germline CDR1 is GTSNPN and CDR2 SVGIG (reference sequence). V lost 7 bases to trimming and J lost 3 bases, with 10 bases between them. The DNA for the CDR3 is TGTGCCTCCGGTGGTATCTACGAGCAGTACTTC. Translated, it gives CASGGIYEQYF.